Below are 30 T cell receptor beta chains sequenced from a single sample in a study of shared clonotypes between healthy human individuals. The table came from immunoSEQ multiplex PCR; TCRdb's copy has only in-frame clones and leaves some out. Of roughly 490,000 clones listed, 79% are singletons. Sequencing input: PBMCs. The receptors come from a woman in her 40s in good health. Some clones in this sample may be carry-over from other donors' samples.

The CDR3 is CASSLDRFDYGYTF. The DNA of the CDR3 is TGTGCCAGCAGCCTGGACAGATTCGATTATGGCTACACCTTC. The rearrangement links TRBV5-5 to TRBJ1-2; D might be TRBD1 (6 bases). Trimming removed 4 bases at V and 5 bases at J, with 15 bases between. The CDR3 covers 14 residues. Germline V lookup: CDR1 SGHKS, CDR2 YYEKEE (reference sequence).

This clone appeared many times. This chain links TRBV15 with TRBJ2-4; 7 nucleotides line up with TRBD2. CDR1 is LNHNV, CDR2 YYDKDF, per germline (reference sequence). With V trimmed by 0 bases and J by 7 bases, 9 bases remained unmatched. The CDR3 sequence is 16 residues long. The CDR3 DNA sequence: TGTGCCACCAGCAGAGAGGGGGGGACTCCGCCCAACATTCAGTACTTC. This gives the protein CATSREGGTPPNIQYF.

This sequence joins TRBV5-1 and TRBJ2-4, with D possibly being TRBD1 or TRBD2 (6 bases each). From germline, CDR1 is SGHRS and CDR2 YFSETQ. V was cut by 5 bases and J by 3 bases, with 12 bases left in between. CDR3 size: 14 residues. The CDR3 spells CASSPEGGKNIQYF. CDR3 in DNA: TGCGCCAGCAGTCCAGAGGGGGGCAAAAACATTCAGTACTTC.

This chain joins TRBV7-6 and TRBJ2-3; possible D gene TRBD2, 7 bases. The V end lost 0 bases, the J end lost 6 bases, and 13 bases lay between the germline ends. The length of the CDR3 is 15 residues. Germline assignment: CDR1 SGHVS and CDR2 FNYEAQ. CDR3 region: CASSLAGGPPDTQYF. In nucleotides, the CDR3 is TGTGCCAGCAGCTTAGCGGGGGGGCCCCCGGATACGCAGTATTTT.

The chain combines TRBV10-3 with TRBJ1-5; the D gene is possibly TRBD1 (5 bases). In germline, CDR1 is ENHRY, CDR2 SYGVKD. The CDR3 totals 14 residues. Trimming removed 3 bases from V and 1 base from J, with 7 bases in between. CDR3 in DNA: TGTGCCATCAGTGACAGGGCGAGCAATCAGCCCCAGCATTTT. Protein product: CAISDRASNQPQHF.

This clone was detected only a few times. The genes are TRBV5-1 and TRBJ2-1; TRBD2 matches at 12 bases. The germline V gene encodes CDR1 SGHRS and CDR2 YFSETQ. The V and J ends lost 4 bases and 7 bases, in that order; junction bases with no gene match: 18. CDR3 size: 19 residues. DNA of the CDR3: TGCGCCAGCAGCCCCCATCTAGCGGGAGGGCCGGGGATGTGGAATGAGCAGTTCTTC. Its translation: CASSPHLAGGPGMWNEQFF.

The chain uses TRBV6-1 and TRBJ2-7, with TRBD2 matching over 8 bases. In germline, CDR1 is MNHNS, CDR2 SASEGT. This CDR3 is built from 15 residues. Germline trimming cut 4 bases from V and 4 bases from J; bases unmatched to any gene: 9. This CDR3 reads CASSAGPGLGYEQYF. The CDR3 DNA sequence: TGTGCCAGCAGTGCGGGGCCGGGACTAGGATACGAGCAGTACTTC.

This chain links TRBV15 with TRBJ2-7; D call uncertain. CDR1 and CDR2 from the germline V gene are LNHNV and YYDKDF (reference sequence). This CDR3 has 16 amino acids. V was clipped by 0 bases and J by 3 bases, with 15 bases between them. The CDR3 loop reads CATSRETPDSLYEQYF. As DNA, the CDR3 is TGTGCCACCAGCAGAGAAACCCCTGACTCACTCTACGAGCAGTACTTC.

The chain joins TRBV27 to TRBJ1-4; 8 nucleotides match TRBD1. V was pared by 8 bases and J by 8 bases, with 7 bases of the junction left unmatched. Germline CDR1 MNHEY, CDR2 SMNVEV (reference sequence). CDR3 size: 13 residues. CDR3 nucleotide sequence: TGTGCCAGCCGGACAGGGTCAAAGGAAAAACTGTTTTTT. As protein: CASRTGSKEKLFF. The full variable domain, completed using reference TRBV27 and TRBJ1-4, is EAQVTQNPRYLITVTGKKLTVTCSQNMNHEYMSWYRQDPGLGLRQIYYSMNVEVTDKGDVPEGYKVSRKEKRNFPLILESPSPNQTSLYFCASRTGSKEKLFFGSGTQLSVL.

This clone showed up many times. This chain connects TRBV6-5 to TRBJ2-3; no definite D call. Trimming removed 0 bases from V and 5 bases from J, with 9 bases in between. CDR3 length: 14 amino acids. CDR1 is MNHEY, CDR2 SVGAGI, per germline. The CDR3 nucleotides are TGTGCCAGCAGTTACTCGAGGCCGGAAGATACGCAGTATTTT. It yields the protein CASSYSRPEDTQYF.

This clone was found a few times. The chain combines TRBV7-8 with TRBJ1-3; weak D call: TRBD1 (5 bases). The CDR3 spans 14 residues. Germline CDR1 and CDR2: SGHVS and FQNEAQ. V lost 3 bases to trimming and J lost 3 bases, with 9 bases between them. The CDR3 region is CASSLGGNGNTIYF. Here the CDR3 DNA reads TGTGCCAGCAGCTTGGGGGGTAATGGAAACACCATATATTTT.

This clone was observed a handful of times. The CDR3 sequence: CASSGRPNYEQYF. CDR3 nucleotide sequence: TGTGCCAGTAGCGGGAGGCCCAACTACGAGCAGTACTTC. The rearrangement links TRBV27 to TRBJ2-7, with 10 positions matching TRBD2. Losses at the gene ends were 9 bases for V and 3 bases for J; bases not matched to a gene: 5. The CDR3 loop spans 13 amino acids. The V gene's germline CDR1 is MNHEY and CDR2 SMNVEV (reference sequence).

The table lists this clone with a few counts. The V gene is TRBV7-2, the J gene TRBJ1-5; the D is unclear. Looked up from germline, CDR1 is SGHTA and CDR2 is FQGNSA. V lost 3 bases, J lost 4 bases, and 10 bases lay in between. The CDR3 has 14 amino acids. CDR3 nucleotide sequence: TGTGCCAGCAGCTTGGTGAGCGGTAATCAGCCCCAGCATTTT. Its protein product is CASSLVSGNQPQHF.

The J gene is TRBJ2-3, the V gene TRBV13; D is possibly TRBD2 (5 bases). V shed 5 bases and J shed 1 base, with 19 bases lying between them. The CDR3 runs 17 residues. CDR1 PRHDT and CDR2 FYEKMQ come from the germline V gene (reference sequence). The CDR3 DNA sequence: TGTGCCAGCAGCCCATCCCGGGGAAGTCCCGGCACAGATACGCAGTATTTT. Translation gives CASSPSRGSPGTDTQYF.

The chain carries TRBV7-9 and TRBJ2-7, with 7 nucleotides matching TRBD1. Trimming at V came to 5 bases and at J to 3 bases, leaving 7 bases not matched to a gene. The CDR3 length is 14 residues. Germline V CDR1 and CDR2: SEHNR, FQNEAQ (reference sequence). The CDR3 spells CASSPRDSHYEQYF. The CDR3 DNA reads TGTGCCAGCAGCCCTCGGGACAGCCACTACGAGCAGTACTTC.

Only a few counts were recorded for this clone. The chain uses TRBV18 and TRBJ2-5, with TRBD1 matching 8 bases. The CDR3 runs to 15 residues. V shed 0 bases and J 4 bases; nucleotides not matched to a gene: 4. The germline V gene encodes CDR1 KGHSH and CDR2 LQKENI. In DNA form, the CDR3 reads TGTGCCAGCTCACCACCGGGACAGGCGGGAGAGACCCAGTACTTC. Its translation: CASSPPGQAGETQYF.

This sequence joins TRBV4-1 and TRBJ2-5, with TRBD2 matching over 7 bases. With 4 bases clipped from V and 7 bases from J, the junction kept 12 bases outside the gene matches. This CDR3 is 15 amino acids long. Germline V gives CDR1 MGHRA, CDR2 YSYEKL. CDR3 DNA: TGCGCCAGCAGCCGGGAGGGGCAGGATGGGATGACCCAGTACTTC. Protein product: CASSREGQDGMTQYF.

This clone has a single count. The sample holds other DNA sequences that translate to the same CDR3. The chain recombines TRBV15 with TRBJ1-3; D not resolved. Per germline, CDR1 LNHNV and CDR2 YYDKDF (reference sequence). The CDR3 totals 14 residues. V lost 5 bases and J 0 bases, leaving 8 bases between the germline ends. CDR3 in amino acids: CATSRGSSGNTIYF. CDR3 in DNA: TGTGCCACCAGCCGCGGGAGCTCTGGAAACACCATATATTTT.

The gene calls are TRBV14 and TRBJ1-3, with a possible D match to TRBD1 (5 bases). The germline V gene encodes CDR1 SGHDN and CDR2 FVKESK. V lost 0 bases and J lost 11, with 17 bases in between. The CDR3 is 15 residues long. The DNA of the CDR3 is TGTGCCAGCAGCCAAGATCAAGTTGGGGGTCGGGCCATATATTTT. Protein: CASSQDQVGGRAIYF.

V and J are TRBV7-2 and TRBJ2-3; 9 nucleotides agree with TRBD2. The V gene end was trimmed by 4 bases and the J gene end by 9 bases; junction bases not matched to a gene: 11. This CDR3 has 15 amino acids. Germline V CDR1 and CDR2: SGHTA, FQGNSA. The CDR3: CASSSTLAGYKTQYF. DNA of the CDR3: TGTGCCAGCAGCTCGACGCTAGCGGGGTATAAGACGCAGTATTTT.

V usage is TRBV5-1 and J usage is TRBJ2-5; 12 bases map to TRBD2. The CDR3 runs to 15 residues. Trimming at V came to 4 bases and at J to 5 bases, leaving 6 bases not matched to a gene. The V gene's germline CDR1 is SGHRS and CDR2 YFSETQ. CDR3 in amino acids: CASSRGTSGWETQYF. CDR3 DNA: TGCGCCAGCAGCCGGGGGACTAGCGGGTGGGAGACCCAGTACTTC.

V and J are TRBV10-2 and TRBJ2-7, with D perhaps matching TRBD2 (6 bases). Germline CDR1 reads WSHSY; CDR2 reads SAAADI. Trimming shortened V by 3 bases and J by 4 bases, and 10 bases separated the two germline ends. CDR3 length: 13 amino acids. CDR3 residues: CASSERRDYEQYF. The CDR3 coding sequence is TGCGCCAGCAGTGAACGGCGGGATTACGAGCAGTACTTC.

As DNA, the CDR3 is TGTGCCAGCAGAGTCCGCCCTGTGGGAGGAGACATTCAGTACTTC. Residues: CASRVRPVGGDIQYF. This chain connects TRBV6-1 to TRBJ2-4; D is perhaps TRBD2 (6 bases). The CDR3 is 15 amino acids. In germline, CDR1 is MNHNS, CDR2 SASEGT. The ends were cut back, 6 bases at V and 8 bases at J, with 20 bases in the middle.

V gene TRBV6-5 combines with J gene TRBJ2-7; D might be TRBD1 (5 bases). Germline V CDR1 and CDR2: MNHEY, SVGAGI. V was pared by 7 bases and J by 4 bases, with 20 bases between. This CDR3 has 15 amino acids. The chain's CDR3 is CASNRSQEKLYEQYF. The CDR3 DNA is TGTGCCAGCAACCGATCACAGGAAAAACTTTACGAGCAGTACTTC.

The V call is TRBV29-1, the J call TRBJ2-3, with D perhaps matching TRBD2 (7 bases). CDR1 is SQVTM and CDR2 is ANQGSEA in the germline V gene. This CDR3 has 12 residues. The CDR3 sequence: CSLGGLTDTQYF. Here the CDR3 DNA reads TGCAGTCTCGGGGGGCTCACAGATACGCAGTATTTT.

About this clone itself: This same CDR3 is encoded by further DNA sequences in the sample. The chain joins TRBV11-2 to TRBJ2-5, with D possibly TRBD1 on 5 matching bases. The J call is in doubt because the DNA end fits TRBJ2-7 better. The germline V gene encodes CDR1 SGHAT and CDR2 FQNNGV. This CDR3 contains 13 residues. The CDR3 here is CASSLQGSYEQYF. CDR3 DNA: TGTGCCAGCAGCTTGCAGGGCTCCTACGAGCAGTACTTC.

The CDR3 nucleotides read TGTGCCAGCAGTAAATCACCAGGGCAGAACACTGAAGCTTTCTTT. Protein sequence: CASSKSPGQNTEAFF. The rearrangement joins TRBV6-1 to TRBJ1-1; D is perhaps TRBD1 (5 bases). The CDR3 covers 15 residues. The ends were cut back, 5 bases at V and 1 base at J, with 14 bases in the middle. Germline V CDR1 and CDR2: MNHNS, SASEGT.

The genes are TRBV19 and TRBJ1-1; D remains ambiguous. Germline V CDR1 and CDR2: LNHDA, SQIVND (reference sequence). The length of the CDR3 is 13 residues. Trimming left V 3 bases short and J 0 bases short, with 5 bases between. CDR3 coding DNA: TGTGCCAGTAGTATCTTTGTGAACACTGAAGCTTTCTTT. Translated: CASSIFVNTEAFF.

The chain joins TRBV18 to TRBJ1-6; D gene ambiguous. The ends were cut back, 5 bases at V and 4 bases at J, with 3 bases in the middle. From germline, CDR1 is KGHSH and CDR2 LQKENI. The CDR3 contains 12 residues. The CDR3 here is CASSEYNSPLHF. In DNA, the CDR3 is TGTGCCAGCTCAGAATATAATTCACCCCTCCACTTT.

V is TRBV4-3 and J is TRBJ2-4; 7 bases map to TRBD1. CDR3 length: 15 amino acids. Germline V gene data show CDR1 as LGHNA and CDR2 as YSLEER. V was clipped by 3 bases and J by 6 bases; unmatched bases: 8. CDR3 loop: CASSQRQGVANIQYF. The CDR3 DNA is TGCGCCAGCAGCCAGAGACAGGGAGTCGCAAACATTCAGTACTTC.